This entry features one T cell receptor (beta chain) sequence. In its sample, this clonotype was seen many times. No antigen is known for it. One base away there is no much larger clone; base qualities are not given. The instrument given in TCRdb is Illumina HiSeq 2500. Quantitative 5'-RACE with molecular barcodes was used to prepare TCR beta libraries. The published analysis was carried out like this. Disease-linked TCR variants were identified with a new computational method built on a probabilistic model of VDJ rearrangement. TCRdb reanalyzed the raw reads on its own, using fastp at Q25 for trimming and MiXCR for clone calling, and kept in-frame beta chains. Each CDR3 protein gets just one entry, which takes the most common genes and DNA from the rows behind it. TCRdb, rather than the study authors, made the V and J calls. The sample table shows roughly 230,000 distinct CDR3 sequences, and more than 15% are seen once. Jointly, the top ten make up around 33% of the sample.

Reading from cysteine to phenylalanine, the CDR3 counts 15 amino acids. The only DNA kept is the CDR3, 45 bases in frame from the first base. The germline V gene encodes CDR1 SQVTM and CDR2 ANQGSEA. V is reduced by 3 bases and J by 0 bases, leaving a spacing of 14 bases between them. This entry belongs to a study of CD8 T cells in ankylosing spondylitis (dated by TCRdb to 2016 to 2017). About the study as a whole: The study set out to find disease-linked TCR variants by profiling T cell receptor beta repertoires in ankylosing spondylitis patients and healthy donors. The full study cohort comprised around 23 ankylosing spondylitis patients and approximately 100 healthy donors. Peripheral blood was sampled, and synovial fluid was also collected from ankylosing spondylitis patients.

On the study overall, not on this receptor specifically: The disease-linked clones had a CD8+ phenotype and were found at relatively low frequencies in peripheral blood. The disease-linked clones were reported to be significantly enriched in matched synovial fluid samples from ankylosing spondylitis patients. Blood from ankylosing spondylitis patients appeared to be characterized by a TCR beta motif composed of under 10 highly homologous amino acid variants. Some motif variants were previously reported in synovial fluid and blood of reactive arthritis patients, suggesting common disease-initiation mechanisms.

Recombination linked TRBV29-1 to TRBJ2-5; TRBD1 is a weak D gene call, 6 bases matching. This sequence was found in a male donor with ankylosing spondylitis or in good health (not recorded which). The specimen sequenced was blood, either unsorted or a sorted T cell fraction (not recorded which). The encoded CDR3 is CSVDEGEMYQETQYF. The sequence in DNA is TGCAGCGTTGACGAGGGGGAGATGTACCAAGAGACCCAGTACTTC.